This T cell receptor beta chain was retrieved from a study of T cells after yellow fever vaccination. TCRdb passed the 5' RACE reads through MiXCR, listing each CDR3 protein once. The sample carries 250,000 or so distinct CDR3 sequences, around 3.5% recorded once. This clonotype was recorded at least ten times. The source of this sequence is a man aged 18 to 29 who received the YFV17D yellow fever vaccine. Here the sequenced sample was PBMCs, taken 15 days after the yellow fever booster vaccination.

The CDR3 here is CASSRDPILADTQYF. CDR3 nucleotides: TGTGCCAGCAGCCGGGACCCTATTCTGGCAGATACGCAGTATTTT. The chain links TRBV7-8 to TRBJ2-3; possibly TRBD1 or TRBD2 for D (5 bases each). Deletions cut 5 bases from V and 4 bases from J, with 16 bases between. Germline loops: CDR1 SGHVS, CDR2 FQNEAQ. This CDR3 contains 15 residues.